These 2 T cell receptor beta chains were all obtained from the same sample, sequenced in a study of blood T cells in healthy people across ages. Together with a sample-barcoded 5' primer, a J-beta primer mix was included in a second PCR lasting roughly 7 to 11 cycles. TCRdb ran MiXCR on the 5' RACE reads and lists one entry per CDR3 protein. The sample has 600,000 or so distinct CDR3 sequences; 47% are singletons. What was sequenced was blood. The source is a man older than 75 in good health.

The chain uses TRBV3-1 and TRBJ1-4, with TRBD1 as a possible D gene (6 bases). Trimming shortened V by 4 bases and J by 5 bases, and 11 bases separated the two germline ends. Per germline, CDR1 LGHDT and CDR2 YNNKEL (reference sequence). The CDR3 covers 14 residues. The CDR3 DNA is TGTGCCAGCAGCCCCAGGGGACAAAATGAAAAACTGTTTTTT. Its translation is CASSPRGQNEKLFF.

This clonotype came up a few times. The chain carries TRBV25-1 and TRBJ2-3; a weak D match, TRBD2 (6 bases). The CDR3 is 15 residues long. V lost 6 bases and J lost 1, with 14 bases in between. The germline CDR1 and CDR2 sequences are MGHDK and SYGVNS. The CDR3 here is CASSDPGGRTDTQYF. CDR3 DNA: TGTGCCAGCAGCGACCCCGGGGGACGCACAGATACGCAGTATTTT.